Listed below are T cell receptor beta chains from one sample, sequenced in a study of regulatory T cells in long-lasting Graves disease. TCRdb independently ran MiXCR on the multiplex PCR reads; one entry per CDR3 protein. This sample has more than 400,000 distinct CDR3 sequences, with about 16% found just once. The sample was also reused in another study, on T cells in Graves' hyperthyroidism and ophthalmopathy.

This specimen was peripheral blood mononuclear cells (PBMCs), taken at new diagnosis, from a patient treated with antithyroid drugs. Every receptor here comes from a woman in her twenties or thirties with Graves disease. The CDR3 runs from the conserved cysteine through the conserved F or W. A D gene is named only where the DNA matches it firmly. Some rows have no size entry. The others give once, few or many, or a class for an expanded clone.

clone_size j_call d_call v_call cdr3_length cdr3_nt cdr3_aa
many TRBJ2-7 NA TRBV6-1 14 TGTGCCAGCAGTCAGCCGGGACGGACCTACGAGCAGTACTTC CASSQPGRTYEQYF
many TRBJ2-1 NA TRBV28 18 TGTGCCAGCAGTTTACCCCTCCGCAGGAGTCCTAGGTCCAGTGAGCAGTTCTTC CASSLPLRRSPRSSEQFF
many TRBJ1-5 TRBD1 TRBV7-8 16 TGTGCCAGCAGCGGACTTCGGGGGACAGGGGACTCGGCCCAGCATTTT CASSGLRGTGDSAQHF
many TRBJ2-1 NA TRBV9 11 TGTGCCAGCAGCGGGGGACCACTCCAGTTCTTC CASSGGPLQFF
few TRBJ2-3 TRBD2 TRBV4-1 17 TGCGCCAGCAGCCCCCCCAATCTAGCGGGAGGGCCGTTGAGGCAGTATTTT CASSPPNLAGGPLRQYF
many TRBJ2-3 NA TRBV20-1 17 TGCAGTGCTAGAGGGGGGGAGCCCCACATGTGGACAGATACGCAGTATTTT CSARGGEPHMWTDTQYF
NA TRBJ1-5 NA TRBV24-1 16 TGTGCCACCAGTGACACCGGGAGCCCCGACAATCAGCCCCAGCATTTT CATSDTGSPDNQPQHF
many TRBJ1-5 NA TRBV7-2 15 TGTGCCAGCAGCTTAGTCGGGGCCCCTAATCAGCCCCAGCATTTT CASSLVGAPNQPQHF
many TRBJ2-6 NA TRBV27 18 TGTGCCAGCACCTCCGTCAGGGGACCGTCCTCTGGGGCCAACGTCCTGACTTTC CASTSVRGPSSGANVLTF
NA TRBJ1-4 NA TRBV4-1 14 TGCGCCAGCAGCCTGGGAGGGGAAAATGAAGAACTGTTTTTT CASSLGGENEELFF
many TRBJ2-7 TRBD2 TRBV27 14 TGTGCCAGCAGTGGGGGACTAGCGAACTACGAGCAGTACTTC CASSGGLANYEQYF
NA TRBJ1-5 NA TRBV7-8 16 TGTGCCAGCACCGCAGCCTCAGCGGGAACCTATCAGCCCCAGCATTTT CASTAASAGTYQPQHF
many TRBJ2-1 TRBD2 TRBV12-3/TRBV12-4 13 TGTGCCAGCAGTTTAAGCGGGAGTGATGAGCAGTTCTTC CASSLSGSDEQFF
few TRBJ2-1 TRBD2 TRBV6-1 16 TGTGCCACCGGGGGGGAGTATCTAGGCTCCTACAATGAGCAGTTCTTC CATGGEYLGSYNEQFF
many TRBJ2-3 TRBD1 TRBV20-1 14 TGCAGTGCTAGAGTGCCAGGGGGCAAGGATACGCAGTATTTT CSARVPGGKDTQYF
many TRBJ1-5 NA TRBV28 15 NA CASSSSPDSNQPQHF
few TRBJ1-2 NA TRBV9 14 TGTGCCAGCAGCGCCCAGGGTTTTGACTATGGCTACACCTTC CASSAQGFDYGYTF
few TRBJ2-7 NA TRBV19 14 TGTGCCAGTAGTACCAGGGTCGCGCCCCACGAGCAGTACTTC CASSTRVAPHEQYF
few TRBJ2-5 NA TRBV29-1 15 TGCAGCGTTGGGCGCTCGACAGCCCTGCAAGAGACCCAGTACTTC CSVGRSTALQETQYF
many TRBJ2-7 TRBD1 TRBV24-1 16 TGTGCCACCAGTGATACCCCGGGACAGGGCGCCTACGAGCAGTACTTC CATSDTPGQGAYEQYF
many TRBJ1-2 NA TRBV12-3/TRBV12-4 14 TGTGCCAGCAGTTTAAGGGTCTCAGGCTATGGCTACACCTTC CASSLRVSGYGYTF
many TRBJ2-7 NA TRBV2 15 TGTGCCAGCAAGGCGGTCAGCGCTGATCCCTACGAGCAGTACTTC CASKAVSADPYEQYF
many TRBJ2-7 TRBD1 TRBV18 13 TGTGCCAGCTCAGGGACAGAGACCTACGAGCAGTACTTC CASSGTETYEQYF
many TRBJ2-5 NA TRBV30 12 TGTGCCTGGATTCCAGGCCAAGAGACCCAGTACTTC CAWIPGQETQYF
NA TRBJ1-6 NA TRBV6-1 16 TGTGCCAGCAGCCCACGACAAGACTCCTATAATTCACCCCTCCACTTT CASSPRQDSYNSPLHF
NA TRBJ2-1 TRBD2 TRBV7-9 15 TGTGCCAGCAGCTCAGTGGGACTAGCTTTCAATGAGCAGTTCTTC CASSSVGLAFNEQFF
many TRBJ2-7 NA TRBV28 13 TGTGCCACCACTGCTACGGCCCCATACGAGCAGTACTTC CATTATAPYEQYF
many TRBJ1-1 NA TRBV28 15 TGTGCCAGCAGTCCCCCGGGACTTAGCGACACTGAAGCTTTCTTT CASSPPGLSDTEAFF
NA TRBJ2-1 TRBD1 TRBV7-2 16 TGTGCCAGCAGTCCGGACAGGGGGCGCAGGGCGAATGAGCAGTTCTTC CASSPDRGRRANEQFF
many TRBJ2-6 NA TRBV5-1 14 TGTGCCAGCAGCTTCCGGGCTGGGGCCAACGTCCTGACTTTC CASSFRAGANVLTF
many TRBJ2-7 NA TRBV9 17 TGTGCCAGCAGCCCGAGGGAGGTTGTTACCAGCTCCTACGAGCAGTACTTC CASSPREVVTSSYEQYF
NA TRBJ1-6 NA TRBV4-1 15 TGCGCCAGCAGCCAAGAGGGTGGTAATAATTCACCCCTCCACTTT CASSQEGGNNSPLHF
NA TRBJ1-4 TRBD1 TRBV6-1 16 TGTGCCAGCAGTGTCCCCGAAGGGACAGGGCAGGAAAAACTGTTTTTT CASSVPEGTGQEKLFF
many TRBJ2-7 TRBD2 TRBV24-1 18 TGTGCCACCCCGAAGACAGGGTTGGAGCGGGAGGAATCCTACGAGCAGTACTTC CATPKTGLEREESYEQYF
NA TRBJ2-3 TRBD1 TRBV28 15 TGTGCCAGCGCTCGCCTGGGACAGTCCACAGATACGCAGTATTTT CASARLGQSTDTQYF
many TRBJ1-1 NA TRBV9 14 TGTGCCAGCAGCCCCGTGGGGGCCCGCACTGAAGCTTTCTTT CASSPVGARTEAFF
many TRBJ2-7 NA TRBV6-1 14 TGTGCCAGCACCGTCTCGGGTTACGTGCACGAGCAGTACTTC CASTVSGYVHEQYF
many TRBJ2-3 TRBD2 TRBV20-1 14 TGCAGTGCTAAATCACTAGCGGGAGTGGATACGCAGTATTTT CSAKSLAGVDTQYF
many TRBJ2-1 NA TRBV29-1 15 TGCAGCGTGCCACGTGGTAGGAGCTCCTACAATGAGCAGTTCTTC CSVPRGRSSYNEQFF
few TRBJ1-4 TRBD1 TRBV2 14 TGTGCCAGCAGTAACAGGGGGCGCGGGGAAAAACTGTTTTTT CASSNRGRGEKLFF
many TRBJ2-1 TRBD2 TRBV7-2 15 TGTGCCAGCAGCTTAAGACTAGCGCCCTACAATGAGCAGTTCTTC CASSLRLAPYNEQFF
NA TRBJ2-1 NA TRBV28 15 TGTGCCAGCAGTTCCTTTGCCCCCCAGCACAATGAGCAGTTCTTC CASSSFAPQHNEQFF
many TRBJ2-5 NA TRBV29-1 14 TGCAGCGTTGAAGATCGAGAGTACCAAGAGACCCAGTACTTC CSVEDREYQETQYF
NA TRBJ2-4 TRBD2 TRBV28 15 TGTGCCAGCAGTGCCGAGCGGGATCGGAAAAACATTCAGTACTTC CASSAERDRKNIQYF
NA TRBJ2-1 TRBD1 TRBV28 17 TGTGCCAGCAGGTCTGCCACAGGGGGGAGCTCCTACAATGAGCAGTTCTTC CASRSATGGSSYNEQFF
many TRBJ2-3 NA TRBV3-1 11 TGTGCCAGCGGGAGGCTAGATACGCAGTATTTT CASGRLDTQYF
many TRBJ1-2 NA TRBV28 13 TGTGCCAGCAGTGTGGACATGAGCTATGGCTACACCTTC CASSVDMSYGYTF
many TRBJ1-1 TRBD1 TRBV28 17 TGTGCCAGCAGTTTAGGGGGGACAGGGGGGTGGATTTCTGAAGCTTTCTTT CASSLGGTGGWISEAFF
many TRBJ2-2 TRBD2 TRBV20-1 19 TGCAGTGCTAGCCTACCACCGGGACTAGCGGGAGGGAACACCGGGGAGCTGTTTTTT CSASLPPGLAGGNTGELFF
NA TRBJ2-2 NA TRBV14 15 TGTGCCAGCAGCCTGAGGAGAGAGGGCACCGGGGAGCTGTTTTTT CASSLRREGTGELFF
many TRBJ2-3 NA TRBV11-2 14 TGTGCCAGCAGCTTAGACAGGCCCCCAGATACGCAGTATTTT CASSLDRPPDTQYF
few TRBJ2-1 NA TRBV10-3 16 TGTGCCATCAGTGAGGGACTACAGGGGAAGTACAATGAGCAGTTCTTC CAISEGLQGKYNEQFF
few TRBJ2-1 NA TRBV7-8 17 TGTGCCAGCAGCTATATTTGGTCACCAAAGCCTTACAATGAGCAGTTCTTC CASSYIWSPKPYNEQFF
few TRBJ1-2 TRBD1 TRBV6-1 15 TGTGCCAGCAGTGAAGCCCTGGGACAGGTCTATGGCTACACCTTC CASSEALGQVYGYTF
many TRBJ2-1 TRBD2 TRBV11-2 20 TGTGCCAGCAGCTCCATCGGACTAGCGGGGGAACCGAGGAAGTACAATGAGCAGTTCTTC CASSSIGLAGEPRKYNEQFF